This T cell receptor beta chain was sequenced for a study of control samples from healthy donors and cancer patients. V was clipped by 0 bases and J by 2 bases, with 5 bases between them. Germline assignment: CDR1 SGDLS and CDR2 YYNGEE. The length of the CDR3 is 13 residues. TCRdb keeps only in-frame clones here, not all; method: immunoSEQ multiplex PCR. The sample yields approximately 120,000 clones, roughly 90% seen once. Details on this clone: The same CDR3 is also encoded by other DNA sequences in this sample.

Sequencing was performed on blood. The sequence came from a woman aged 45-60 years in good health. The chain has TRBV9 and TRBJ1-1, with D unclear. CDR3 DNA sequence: TGTGCCAGCAGCGTAGTGTCCAACACTGAAGCTTTCTTT. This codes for CASSVVSNTEAFF.